Here is one TCR beta chain with its context. The antigen remains unidentified. The data originate from a study of T-cell memory formation after mild COVID-19. Turning to the study itself: TCR clustering was largely donor specific.

Germline-derived CDR1 and CDR2 are SGHVS and FQNEAQ. Trimming pared 0 bases from V and 5 bases from J, leaving 13 bases between. This CDR3 has 15 residues. Study-level points and caveats: Prior to infection, memory already included some responding clones, suggesting cross-reactive memory joined. Contracting clones from day 15 to 85 had balanced CD4/CD8; later expanders favoured CD4+. Chiefly within CM and EM were the contracting CD4+ clones; CD8+ ones were within EMRA.

TCRdb itself ran the 5' RACE reads through MiXCR, one entry per CDR3 protein. In the table there are 110,000 or so distinct CDR3 sequences, roughly a sixth of which are singletons. The clonotype comes from a young man who had mild COVID-19 (a few samples of this study predate the infection). Cell type and time point are not known. The sequenced sample consisted of PBMCs or a T cell subset sorted from them (not recorded which). The chain uses TRBV7-8 and TRBJ1-1, with D unresolved. The CDR3 spells CASSLALPGWTEAFF. In DNA, the CDR3 is TGTGCCAGCAGCTTAGCGCTACCGGGCTGGACTGAAGCTTTCTTT.